Listed below are T cell receptor beta chains from one sample, sequenced in a study of blood T cells in healthy people across ages. Each CDR3 protein is one row after TCRdb ran MiXCR on the 5' RACE reads. The sample lists about 640,000 distinct CDR3 sequences, under 70% occurring once. The specimen was blood. The receptors were sampled from a man in his sixties in good health. Each CDR3 is given with its conserved first and last residue. A D gene is named only where the DNA matches it firmly. Clone size is shown for a subset of rows, as once, few, many or a class of expanded clone.

clone_size j_call v_call d_call cdr3_aa cdr3_nt
few TRBJ2-3 TRBV20-1 - CSARDWGGAVFSTDTQYF TGCAGTGCTAGAGATTGGGGGGGGGCAGTGTTTAGCACAGATACGCAGTATTTT
- TRBJ2-1 TRBV20-1 - CSARDRGEQFF TGCAGTGCTAGAGATCGGGGGGAGCAGTTCTTC
- TRBJ2-7 TRBV5-1 - CASSWGGDEQYF TGCGCCAGCAGCTGGGGTGGGGATGAGCAGTACTTC
- TRBJ2-1 TRBV7-9 TRBD1 CASSLARGTGRNEQFF TGTGCCAGCAGCTTAGCGCGAGGGACAGGGAGGAATGAGCAGTTCTTC
- TRBJ2-5 TRBV6-5 - CAGVRQYF TGTGCCGGCGTGAGGCAGTACTTC
few TRBJ1-5 TRBV4-2 - CASSQGQDGRGNQPQHF TGTGCCAGCAGCCAAGGGCAGGACGGGAGGGGCAATCAGCCCCAGCATTTT
- TRBJ1-5 TRBV20-1 TRBD1 CSAHPGGYQPQHF TGCAGTGCTCACCCAGGGGGCTATCAGCCCCAGCATTTT
few TRBJ1-2 TRBV4-1 - CASSPPLDRTLYGYTF TGCGCCAGCAGCCCCCCCCTCGACAGGACCCTCTATGGCTACACCTTC
- TRBJ2-5 TRBV20-1 TRBD2 CSARATSGGRAWETQYF TGCAGTGCTAGAGCGACTAGCGGGGGGCGAGCATGGGAGACCCAGTACTTC
- TRBJ2-7 TRBV6-2/TRBV6-3 TRBD1 CASRTGTGGSYEQYF TGTGCCAGCCGCACAGGGACAGGAGGTTCCTACGAGCAGTACTTC
- TRBJ1-4 TRBV27 - CASSLWMGNDLGKLFF TGTGCCAGCAGTTTATGGATGGGAAATGATCTTGGAAAACTGTTTTTT
- TRBJ2-1 TRBV29-1 - CSVQQWEQFF TGCAGCGTCCAACAGTGGGAGCAGTTCTTC
- TRBJ1-6 TRBV25-1 - CASSGGISNSPLHF TGTGCCAGCAGTGGGGGCATTTCAAATTCACCCCTCCACTTT
once TRBJ2-7 TRBV6-1 - CASSDLGRPRGEQYF TGTGCCAGCAGTGATTTAGGCCGACCGCGGGGCGAGCAGTACTTC
- TRBJ2-7 TRBV29-1 TRBD2 CSVGTSGVGEQYF TGCAGCGTTGGGACTAGCGGGGTTGGCGAGCAGTACTTC
- TRBJ1-5 TRBV6-5 - CASSERRGGYQPQHF TGTGCCAGCAGTGAGAGGAGGGGTGGGTATCAGCCCCAGCATTTT
- TRBJ1-2 TRBV4-2 - CASSQVGSDLEGYGYTF TGTGCCAGCAGCCAAGTCGGATCGGACTTAGAGGGCTATGGCTACACCTTC
few TRBJ2-3 TRBV13 TRBD2 CASSPFASGDADTQYF TGTGCCAGCAGCCCCTTTGCTAGCGGGGATGCAGATACGCAGTATTTT
few TRBJ2-3 TRBV20-1 TRBD1 CSASDRGFTDTQYF TGCAGTGCTAGTGACAGGGGCTTCACAGATACGCAGTATTTT
- TRBJ1-4 TRBV6-2/TRBV6-3 TRBD1 CASSPHNRGEEKLFF TGTGCCAGCAGTCCCCATAACAGGGGGGAGGAAAAACTGTTTTTT